This T cell receptor beta chain was identified in a study of blood T cell repertoires in COVID-19. The method was immunoSEQ multiplex PCR; TCRdb's version includes in-frame clones alone and lacks a portion of them. The table shows around 200,000 clones, with 80% to 90% occurring only once. CDR1 is SGHNT and CDR2 is YYREEE in the germline V gene (reference sequence). The ends lost 4 bases at V and 8 bases at J; junction bases unmatched: 11. The CDR3 runs 15 residues. Sequenced input: peripheral blood. This sequence was found in a man aged 45 to 65 with active or convalescent COVID-19. The chain couples TRBV5-4 to TRBJ2-5; 10 nucleotides align to TRBD1. The CDR3 DNA follows: TGTGCCAGCAGCGCACACTCCGGGACAGGGGATACCCAGTACTTC. It translates to CASSAHSGTGDTQYF.